Below are 14 T cell receptor beta chains sequenced from a single sample in a study of blood T cells in healthy people across ages. Alongside a J-beta primer mix, a sample-barcoded 5' primer served in a second PCR lasting about 7 to 11 cycles. Via MiXCR, TCRdb re-called the 5' RACE reads, giving one row per CDR3 protein. Among 1.4 million or so distinct CDR3 sequences listed, about 45% were seen once. The material sequenced was blood. Every receptor here comes from a woman under 30 in good health.

The J gene is TRBJ1-5, the V gene TRBV28, with a weak D call TRBD1 (6 bases). CDR1 is MDHEN and CDR2 is SYDVKM in the germline V gene. This CDR3 region has 16 residues. Deletions cut 5 bases from V and 8 bases from J, with 22 bases between. CDR3 protein: CASSLNPGHRGEPQHF. The CDR3 DNA reads TGTGCCAGCAGTCTCAACCCGGGACACCGTGGGGAGCCCCAGCATTTT.

This clonotype was seen a handful of times. The chain has TRBV20-1 and TRBJ1-4; D is uncertain. CDR1 and CDR2 from the germline V gene are DFQATT and SNEGSKA (reference sequence). V lost 6 bases and J 5 bases, leaving 16 bases between the germline ends. This CDR3 contains 14 residues. The CDR3 sequence: CSAALGYLNEKLFF. The CDR3 coding sequence is TGCAGTGCGGCCCTCGGGTATTTGAATGAAAAACTGTTTTTT.

This chain uses TRBV12-3 or TRBV12-4 with TRBJ2-1; D uncertain. Trimming shortened V by 5 bases and J by 3 bases, and 14 bases separated the two germline ends. This CDR3 spans 15 amino acids. CDR3 DNA sequence: TGTGCCAGCAGTCCCTGGGGTCCTAGCTACAATGAGCAGTTCTTC. Its translation is CASSPWGPSYNEQFF.

The chain joins TRBV29-1 to TRBJ2-3, with D possibly called TRBD1 or TRBD2 (5 bases each). Germline CDR1 and CDR2: SQVTM and ANQGSEA. The CDR3 extends over 13 amino acids. V dropped 5 bases and J dropped 0 bases, with 9 bases sitting between them. The CDR3 protein is CSVLGDSTDTQYF. CDR3 nucleotides: TGCAGCGTTTTGGGGGATAGCACAGATACGCAGTATTTT.

A note on this clonotype: The junction does not match germline at one end; this may be a read error. The CDR3 loop is CVSRQRLPGLAYEQYF. DNA for the CDR3: TGTGTCAGCAGGCAAAGGCTTCCGGGACTAGCTTACGAGCAGTACTTC. This chain joins TRBV6-2 or TRBV6-3 and TRBJ2-7, with 9 positions matching TRBD2. The CDR3 sequence is 16 residues long. Germline values: CDR1 MNHEY, CDR2 SVGEGT.

This clonotype was counted a few times. V usage is TRBV7-2 and J usage is TRBJ2-3; D is possibly TRBD1 (6 bases). CDR3 length: 15 amino acids. Germline V lookup: CDR1 SGHTA, CDR2 FQGNSA. Trimming cost V 4 bases and J 0 bases, with 11 bases left between them. The CDR3 DNA reads as TGTGCCAGCAGCTCCCTAGGACAGAGCACAGATACGCAGTATTTT. This sequence encodes CASSSLGQSTDTQYF.

The CDR3 DNA sequence: TGTGCCAGCAGCTACCTGGCAGGCGTCTACGAGCAGTACTTC. Amino acid sequence: CASSYLAGVYEQYF. The chain uses TRBV7-8 and TRBJ2-7; D call uncertain. V dropped 4 bases and J dropped 3 bases, with 13 bases sitting between them. In germline, CDR1 is SGHVS, CDR2 FQNEAQ. This CDR3 is built from 14 residues.

The CDR3 here is CASSQDLTGEAYEQYF. The CDR3, as DNA: TGCGCCAGCAGCCAAGATTTAACAGGGGAAGCCTACGAGCAGTACTTC. V usage is TRBV4-3 and J usage is TRBJ2-7; 7 nucleotides line up with TRBD1. CDR1 and CDR2 (germline): LGHNA, YSLEER. This CDR3 region has 16 residues. V lost 0 bases to trimming and J lost 2 bases; unmatched junction nucleotides: 7.

V and J are TRBV20-1 and TRBJ2-7; TRBD2 matches at 9 bases. The DNA end lines up better with TRBJ2-5; the J call may be wrong. CDR3 length: 16 residues. Germline loops: CDR1 DFQATT, CDR2 SNEGSKA (reference sequence). This CDR3 reads CSARGLAGASRETQYF. The CDR3 DNA follows: TGCAGTGCTAGAGGGTTAGCGGGGGCCTCCCGTGAGACCCAGTACTTC.

CDR3 DNA: TGCAGCGTTGACCGCCCCCCCTGGGAGACCCAGTACTTC. Protein: CSVDRPPWETQYF. This chain uses TRBV29-1 with TRBJ2-7; unclear D gene. The J call may not be correct, given that the DNA end is closer to TRBJ2-5. CDR1 SQVTM and CDR2 ANQGSEA come from the germline V gene. CDR3 length equals 13 residues.

The CDR3 region has the DNA TGTGCCAGCAGCTTAGCCTTTAGGACATCTGGGGCCAACGTCCTGACTTTC. Residues: CASSLAFRTSGANVLTF. The chain recombines TRBV7-2 with TRBJ2-6; the D gene is possibly TRBD1 (5 bases). Trimming removed 0 bases at V and 1 base at J, with 10 bases between. Germline V lookup: CDR1 SGHTA, CDR2 FQGNSA. The CDR3 has 17 residues. The whole variable domain, remainder taken from reference TRBV7-2 and TRBJ2-6, is GAGVSQSPSNKVTEKGKDVELRCDPISGHTALYWYRQSLGQGLEFLIYFQGNSAPDKSGLPSDRFSAERTGGSVSTLTIQRTQQEDSAVYLCASSLAFRTSGANVLTFGAGSRLTVL.

The sample holds many counts of this clonotype. The J gene is TRBJ1-6, the V gene TRBV7-9, with a weak D call TRBD1 (6 bases). Germline V lookup: CDR1 SEHNR, CDR2 FQNEAQ (reference sequence). V was cut by 5 bases and J by 7 bases, with 15 bases left in between. This CDR3 contains 15 residues. CDR3 in DNA: TGTGCCAGCAGCGCATCGGACAGTTACAATTCACCCCTCCACTTT. It yields the protein CASSASDSYNSPLHF.

As to this clonotype: This clone may be a read error of a much larger clone one base away. The genes are TRBV10-3 and TRBJ1-2, with D uncertain. Per germline, CDR1 ENHRY and CDR2 SYGVKD. The CDR3 has 13 amino acids. Between the trimmed V and J ends, which lost 10 bases and 3 bases, there was a span of 15 bases. The CDR3 loop reads CATDDEGDYGYTF. The DNA for the CDR3 is TGTGCCACAGATGACGAGGGAGACTATGGCTACACCTTC.

V and J are TRBV27 and TRBJ1-2, with D maybe TRBD1 (5 bases). Trimming shortened V by 7 bases and J by 2 bases, and 11 bases separated the two germline ends. Germline V lookup: CDR1 MNHEY, CDR2 SMNVEV (reference sequence). The CDR3 sequence is 13 residues long. The CDR3 is CASTRTPNYGYTF. CDR3 coding DNA: TGTGCCAGCACTCGGACACCCAACTATGGCTACACCTTC.